This T cell receptor beta chain came from a study of response to subunit inactivated influenza vaccine. On this clonotype itself: The antigen is undetermined.

One entry per CDR3 protein results from TCRdb running MiXCR on the RT-PCR reads. This sample has about 780,000 distinct CDR3 sequences, with less than 20% found just once. Study outcomes and limitations: The authors proposed limited new T cell recruitment per seasonal influenza vaccination.

The CDR3 loop spans 17 amino acids. J was trimmed by 3 bases and V by 2 bases; bases with no gene match: 7. The germline V gene encodes CDR1 LGHNA and CDR2 YNFKEQ. The source of this sequence is a man between 50 and 59 years old who received an inactivated influenza vaccine. The rearrangement joins TRBV4-2 to TRBJ2-3, with 11 positions matching TRBD1. This material consisted of PBMCs from blood, taken roughly 5 days after vaccination. The CDR3 here is CASSQTPGTGGTDTQYF. CDR3 sequence (DNA): TGTGCCAGCAGCCAAACCCCCGGGACAGGGGGGACAGATACGCAGTATTTT.